This is a list of T cell receptor beta chains from one sample in a study of T-cell reconstitution after alpha-beta-depleted transplantation in children. TCRdb reprocessed the PCR reads with MiXCR, giving one entry per CDR3 protein. This sample has some 400,000 distinct CDR3 sequences, with roughly 21% found just once. The sequencing here drew on PBMCs from the stem cell graft donor, taken from the stem cell graft. The receptor set was obtained from a human donor who donated a stem cell graft to a child with acute myeloid leukemia. CDR3s include the opening cysteine and the closing phenylalanine or tryptophan. A D gene is named only where the DNA matches it firmly. A clone size is listed for some rows: how often the clone was seen (once, few, many), or a class if it is expanded.

clone_size: -
v_call: TRBV5-6
cdr3_length: 17
d_call: TRBD2
j_call: TRBJ2-1
cdr3_nt: TGTGCCAGCAGCTTGGTGGGGGGGTGGAGCTCCTACAATGAGCAGTTCTTC
cdr3_aa: CASSLVGGWSSYNEQFF

clone_size: -
v_call: TRBV4-1
cdr3_length: 13
d_call: -
j_call: TRBJ2-5
cdr3_nt: TGCGCCAGCAGCCAAGGACTATGGGAGACCCAGTACTTC
cdr3_aa: CASSQGLWETQYF

clone_size: few
v_call: TRBV5-1
cdr3_length: 15
d_call: TRBD1
j_call: TRBJ2-1
cdr3_nt: TGCGCCAGCGGAGACGGGGACAGGGCCTACAATGAGCAGTTCTTC
cdr3_aa: CASGDGDRAYNEQFF

clone_size: -
v_call: TRBV11-2
cdr3_length: 14
d_call: -
j_call: TRBJ2-1
cdr3_nt: TGTGCCAGCAGCTTAGTCAAGGGGGGCAATGAGCAGTTCTTC
cdr3_aa: CASSLVKGGNEQFF

clone_size: many
v_call: TRBV5-1
cdr3_length: 12
d_call: -
j_call: TRBJ2-1
cdr3_nt: TGCGCCAGCAGTTTCGACAGAAATGAGCAGTTCTTC
cdr3_aa: CASSFDRNEQFF

clone_size: -
v_call: TRBV29-1
cdr3_length: 14
d_call: TRBD1
j_call: TRBJ1-1
cdr3_nt: TGCAGCGTTGTGAGGCAGGGGGATCACACTGAAGCTTTCTTT
cdr3_aa: CSVVRQGDHTEAFF

clone_size: -
v_call: TRBV20-1
cdr3_length: 16
d_call: -
j_call: TRBJ2-2
cdr3_nt: TGCAGTGCTAGATACCGGATCGGCACCTACACCGGGGAGCTGTTTTTT
cdr3_aa: CSARYRIGTYTGELFF

clone_size: -
v_call: TRBV20-1
cdr3_length: 16
d_call: TRBD1
j_call: TRBJ2-3
cdr3_nt: TGCAGTGCCAAAAGGGGGGACAGGGGACCCCCAGATACGCAGTATTTT
cdr3_aa: CSAKRGDRGPPDTQYF

clone_size: -
v_call: TRBV28
cdr3_length: 12
d_call: -
j_call: TRBJ2-1
cdr3_nt: TGTGCCAGCAGTTTAATCAGGAATGAGCAGTTCTTC
cdr3_aa: CASSLIRNEQFF

clone_size: few
v_call: TRBV12-3/TRBV12-4
cdr3_length: 16
d_call: TRBD2
j_call: TRBJ2-1
cdr3_nt: TGTGCCAGCAGTCCCCAAGGGCTAGCGGGGGGCAATGAGCAGTTCTTC
cdr3_aa: CASSPQGLAGGNEQFF

clone_size: few
v_call: TRBV25-1
cdr3_length: 14
d_call: -
j_call: TRBJ2-7
cdr3_nt: TGTGCCAGCACTAACTCGGACAAAGACTACGAGCAGTACTTC
cdr3_aa: CASTNSDKDYEQYF

clone_size: few
v_call: TRBV12-3/TRBV12-4
cdr3_length: 14
d_call: -
j_call: TRBJ2-3
cdr3_nt: TGTGCCAGCAGTTTTGGTGGATTCACAGATACGCAGTATTTT
cdr3_aa: CASSFGGFTDTQYF

clone_size: many
v_call: TRBV29-1
cdr3_length: 13
d_call: -
j_call: TRBJ2-3
cdr3_nt: TGCAGCGTTAGGCAGGCCAGCACAGATACGCAGTATTTT
cdr3_aa: CSVRQASTDTQYF

clone_size: many
v_call: TRBV12-3/TRBV12-4
cdr3_length: 13
d_call: -
j_call: TRBJ2-7
cdr3_nt: TGTGCCAGCAGTTTAGGGACGGTCATCGAGCAGTACTTC
cdr3_aa: CASSLGTVIEQYF

clone_size: -
v_call: TRBV7-2
cdr3_length: 13
d_call: -
j_call: TRBJ2-7
cdr3_nt: TGTGCCAGCAGCTTCACGACAGTGGGCGAGCAGTACTTC
cdr3_aa: CASSFTTVGEQYF

clone_size: many
v_call: TRBV5-8
cdr3_length: 17
d_call: -
j_call: TRBJ1-1
cdr3_nt: TGTGCCAGCAGCTTGTTAACCGGGACCCCACATAGCACTGAAGCTTTCTTT
cdr3_aa: CASSLLTGTPHSTEAFF

clone_size: -
v_call: TRBV12-3/TRBV12-4
cdr3_length: 16
d_call: TRBD2
j_call: TRBJ2-4
cdr3_nt: TGTGCCAGCAGTTTAAGCGGGAGCAAGTCCAAAAACATTCAGTACTTC
cdr3_aa: CASSLSGSKSKNIQYF

clone_size: -
v_call: TRBV28
cdr3_length: 13
d_call: -
j_call: TRBJ1-1
cdr3_nt: TGTGCCAGCACCCTCCAGGTGGGGCCTGAAGCTTTCTTT
cdr3_aa: CASTLQVGPEAFF

clone_size: -
v_call: TRBV29-1
cdr3_length: 12
d_call: -
j_call: TRBJ2-2
cdr3_nt: TGCAGCGTTGTAAGGAAACCCGGGGAGCTGTTTTTT
cdr3_aa: CSVVRKPGELFF

clone_size: -
v_call: TRBV20-1
cdr3_length: 15
d_call: -
j_call: TRBJ1-5
cdr3_nt: TGCAGTGCTGAACGGGGGGAACATAGCAATCAGCCCCAGCATTTT
cdr3_aa: CSAERGEHSNQPQHF

clone_size: -
v_call: TRBV5-1
cdr3_length: 15
d_call: -
j_call: TRBJ2-4
cdr3_nt: TGCGCCAGCAGCCAGGGACCTAGCCTCAAAAACATTCAGTACTTC
cdr3_aa: CASSQGPSLKNIQYF

clone_size: many
v_call: TRBV29-1
cdr3_length: 12
d_call: -
j_call: TRBJ2-2
cdr3_nt: TGCAGCGTTGGCTGGTCGGCCGGGGAGCTGTTTTTT
cdr3_aa: CSVGWSAGELFF

clone_size: many
v_call: TRBV29-1
cdr3_length: 15
d_call: TRBD1
j_call: TRBJ2-5
cdr3_nt: TGCAGCGTTGTTGGCGGGACAGGGCCTAGGGAGACCCAGTACTTC
cdr3_aa: CSVVGGTGPRETQYF

clone_size: -
v_call: TRBV20-1
cdr3_length: 14
d_call: -
j_call: TRBJ2-5
cdr3_nt: TGCAGTGCTAGAAGAGGGACGGCGTGGGAGACCCAGTACTTC
cdr3_aa: CSARRGTAWETQYF

clone_size: -
v_call: TRBV5-8
cdr3_length: 15
d_call: TRBD1
j_call: TRBJ2-5
cdr3_nt: TGTGCCAGCAGCCGGACAGGGGGCGACGGGGAGACCCAGTACTTC
cdr3_aa: CASSRTGGDGETQYF

clone_size: -
v_call: TRBV20-1
cdr3_length: 16
d_call: TRBD1
j_call: TRBJ2-3
cdr3_nt: TGCAGTGCTAGAGATCTCACAGGGGGGAGGACAGATACGCAGTATTTT
cdr3_aa: CSARDLTGGRTDTQYF

clone_size: -
v_call: TRBV18
cdr3_length: 13
d_call: -
j_call: TRBJ1-2
cdr3_nt: TGTGCCAGCTCACCATCAAACGGCGGTGGCTACACCTTC
cdr3_aa: CASSPSNGGGYTF

clone_size: -
v_call: TRBV5-5
cdr3_length: 15
d_call: -
j_call: TRBJ2-3
cdr3_nt: TGTGCCAGCAGCTTTGAAGGAGGGGCCACAGATACGCAGTATTTT
cdr3_aa: CASSFEGGATDTQYF

clone_size: -
v_call: TRBV15
cdr3_length: 17
d_call: TRBD2
j_call: TRBJ2-7
cdr3_nt: TGTGCCACCAGCAGAGATGAGGGGACTATCTATACGGGTGAGCAGTACTTC
cdr3_aa: CATSRDEGTIYTGEQYF

clone_size: few
v_call: TRBV20-1
cdr3_length: 11
d_call: -
j_call: TRBJ1-6
cdr3_nt: TGCAGTGCTAGTATAGGGTTTTCCCTCCACTTT
cdr3_aa: CSASIGFSLHF

clone_size: many
v_call: TRBV24-1
cdr3_length: 16
d_call: TRBD1
j_call: TRBJ2-3
cdr3_nt: TGTGCCACCACCTCAACCGGGACAGGGGACGGAGATACGCAGTATTTT
cdr3_aa: CATTSTGTGDGDTQYF

clone_size: -
v_call: TRBV15
cdr3_length: 15
d_call: -
j_call: TRBJ1-2
cdr3_nt: TGTGCCACCTCCAGCGAGGGGCCGGCTAACTATGGCTACACCTTC
cdr3_aa: CATSSEGPANYGYTF

clone_size: -
v_call: TRBV5-1
cdr3_length: 13
d_call: -
j_call: TRBJ2-5
cdr3_nt: TGCGCCAGCAGCGGCGTCCGAAAAGAGACCCAGTACTTC
cdr3_aa: CASSGVRKETQYF

clone_size: once
v_call: TRBV29-1
cdr3_length: 10
d_call: -
j_call: TRBJ1-1
cdr3_nt: TGCAGCATAAAATCCACTGAAGCTTTCTTT
cdr3_aa: CSIKSTEAFF

clone_size: few
v_call: TRBV20-1
cdr3_length: 15
d_call: TRBD1
j_call: TRBJ2-3
cdr3_nt: TGCAGTGCTACCCGGACAGGGACTTTCACAGATACGCAGTATTTT
cdr3_aa: CSATRTGTFTDTQYF

clone_size: -
v_call: TRBV7-9
cdr3_length: 11
d_call: -
j_call: TRBJ2-7
cdr3_nt: TGTGCCAGCAGCCCACAGGTCGAGCAGTACTTC
cdr3_aa: CASSPQVEQYF

clone_size: -
v_call: TRBV15
cdr3_length: 14
d_call: TRBD1
j_call: TRBJ1-1
cdr3_nt: TGTGCCACCAGCAGAGTTCGGACAGGTGGGGAAGCTTTCTTT
cdr3_aa: CATSRVRTGGEAFF

clone_size: few
v_call: TRBV12-3/TRBV12-4
cdr3_length: 14
d_call: -
j_call: TRBJ1-1
cdr3_nt: TGTGCCAGCAGTTTCTTACAGGGGAACACTGAAGCTTTCTTT
cdr3_aa: CASSFLQGNTEAFF

clone_size: many
v_call: TRBV4-3
cdr3_length: 16
d_call: -
j_call: TRBJ2-6
cdr3_nt: TGCGCCAGCAGCCAAGGGCCCCAGGGGGGGGCCAACGTCCTGACTTTC
cdr3_aa: CASSQGPQGGANVLTF

clone_size: -
v_call: TRBV29-1
cdr3_length: 14
d_call: -
j_call: TRBJ2-1
cdr3_nt: TGCAGCGTTGACGGGGACAACTCCTACAATGAGCAGTTCTTC
cdr3_aa: CSVDGDNSYNEQFF

clone_size: -
v_call: TRBV28
cdr3_length: 15
d_call: TRBD1
j_call: TRBJ2-5
cdr3_nt: TGTGCCACCTCTACCGGACAGGGATCCCAAGAGACCCAGTACTTC
cdr3_aa: CATSTGQGSQETQYF

clone_size: -
v_call: TRBV12-3/TRBV12-4
cdr3_length: 14
d_call: TRBD2
j_call: TRBJ2-1
cdr3_nt: TGTGCCAGCAGTTTATCCGGGACTACCCTGGGGCAGTTCTTC
cdr3_aa: CASSLSGTTLGQFF

clone_size: -
v_call: TRBV20-1
cdr3_length: 15
d_call: -
j_call: TRBJ2-7
cdr3_nt: TGCAGTGCCCGAGGAGGGGCGGGGGCCGCCTACGAGCAGTACTTC
cdr3_aa: CSARGGAGAAYEQYF

clone_size: -
v_call: TRBV12-3/TRBV12-4
cdr3_length: 12
d_call: -
j_call: TRBJ2-5
cdr3_nt: TGTGCCAGCAGTCTTACTAGCGAGACCCAGTACTTC
cdr3_aa: CASSLTSETQYF

clone_size: once
v_call: TRBV6-5
cdr3_length: 17
d_call: TRBD1
j_call: TRBJ1-4
cdr3_nt: TGTGCCAGCAGTTACTCGATTTCGGGACAGAGGTCGGAAAAACTGTTTTTT
cdr3_aa: CASSYSISGQRSEKLFF

clone_size: -
v_call: TRBV7-2
cdr3_length: 14
d_call: -
j_call: TRBJ1-5
cdr3_nt: TGTGCCAGCAGCGATAGCGGGCCCAATCAGCCCCAGCATTTT
cdr3_aa: CASSDSGPNQPQHF

clone_size: few
v_call: TRBV5-1
cdr3_length: 15
d_call: TRBD2
j_call: TRBJ2-3
cdr3_nt: TGCGCCAGCAGCAAGCCTAGCGGGAGTACAGATACGCAGTATTTT
cdr3_aa: CASSKPSGSTDTQYF

clone_size: -
v_call: TRBV7-2
cdr3_length: 15
d_call: TRBD1
j_call: TRBJ2-3
cdr3_nt: TGTGCCAGCAGCTCCCAGGGGGTTGGGGCAGATACGCAGTATTTT
cdr3_aa: CASSSQGVGADTQYF

clone_size: few
v_call: TRBV12-3/TRBV12-4
cdr3_length: 15
d_call: TRBD1
j_call: TRBJ2-7
cdr3_nt: TGTGCCAGCAGTTCCCCCGGGACAGCGGCCTACGAGCAGTACTTC
cdr3_aa: CASSSPGTAAYEQYF

clone_size: many
v_call: TRBV29-1
cdr3_length: 16
d_call: -
j_call: TRBJ2-1
cdr3_nt: TGCAGCGCCGGCCCCTCCTCCAGGGGAGCGGCGAATGAGCAGTTCTTC
cdr3_aa: CSAGPSSRGAANEQFF